The source of this T cell receptor beta chain is a study of blood T cell repertoires in COVID-19. Turning to the study itself: Italy, Spain and the United States were the sources of the convalescent and acute COVID-19 samples.

Sequenced by immunoSEQ multiplex PCR; TCRdb stores in-frame clones only, minus some. This table holds under 300,000 clones, approximately 84% found once. CDR1 and CDR2 (germline): SEHNR, FQNEAQ (reference sequence). Trimming left V 4 bases short and J 11 bases short, with 8 bases between. This CDR3 has 11 residues. The J gene is TRBJ1-4, the V gene TRBV7-9, with TRBD1 as a possible D gene (5 bases). This clonotype was obtained from a human donor with COVID-19, enrolled during active disease. The donor label of this sample is uncertain. Sequenced input: peripheral blood. The chain's CDR3 is CASSWDSKLFF. The CDR3 DNA reads TGTGCCAGCAGCTGGGACTCGAAACTGTTTTTT.